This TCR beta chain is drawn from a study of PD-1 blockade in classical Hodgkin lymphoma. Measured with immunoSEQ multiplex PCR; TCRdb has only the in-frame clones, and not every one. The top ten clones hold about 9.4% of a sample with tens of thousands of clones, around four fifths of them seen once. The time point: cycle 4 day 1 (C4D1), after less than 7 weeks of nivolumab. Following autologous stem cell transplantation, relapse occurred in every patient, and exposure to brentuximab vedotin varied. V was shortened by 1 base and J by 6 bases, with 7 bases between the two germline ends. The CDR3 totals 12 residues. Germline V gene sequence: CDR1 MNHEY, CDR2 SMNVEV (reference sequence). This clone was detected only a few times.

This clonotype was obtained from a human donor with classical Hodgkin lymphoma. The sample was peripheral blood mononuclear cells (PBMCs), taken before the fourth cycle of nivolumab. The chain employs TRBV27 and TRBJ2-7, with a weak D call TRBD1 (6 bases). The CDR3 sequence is CASSLLGGEQYF. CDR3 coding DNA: TGTGCCAGCAGTTTATTAGGGGGCGAGCAGTACTTC.